This T cell receptor beta chain was observed in a study of shared clonotypes between healthy human individuals. Healthy adults negative for HIV, lacking recent acute infections or vaccinations, served as donors. All donors were Caucasian adults living in Nashville, Tennessee. Produced via immunoSEQ multiplex PCR; TCRdb's table is partial and in-frame only. The sample holds under 1,100,000 clones; around 78% are singletons and the top ten take roughly 0.62%. CDR3 length: 15 amino acids. CDR1 and CDR2 from the germline V gene are MDHEN and SYDVKM. About this clone itself: One junction end disagrees with the germline gene, perhaps due to a read error.

This TCR came from a man younger than 35 in good health. Some clones in this sample may be carry-over from other donors' samples. Sequences were obtained from memory CD4+ T cells from PBMCs. The sample's subset: CD45RA-negative fraction. The rearrangement joins TRBV28 to TRBJ2-3; tentatively, D is TRBD1 (6 bases). The CDR3 DNA reads as TGTGCCAGCAGTTTAGGGGGCCTTCGCACATATACGCAGTATTTT. Translating it yields CASSLGGLRTYTQYF.